Listed here are 13 T cell receptor beta chains from one sample, sequenced in a study of regulatory T cells in long-lasting Graves disease. Time point given: newly diagnosed GD, antithyroid drugs for less than 3 months. PBMC RNA was the source of the TCR library. Arm-PCR of CDR3 regions and iRepertoire HTBI primers were used to build TCR beta libraries. TCRdb reanalysed the multiplex PCR reads using MiXCR and keeps one entry per CDR3 protein. The data hold about 400,000 distinct CDR3 sequences, with 15% observed a single time. A further study also used this sample, focusing on T cells in Graves' hyperthyroidism and ophthalmopathy.

This specimen consisted of peripheral blood mononuclear cells (PBMCs), obtained at new diagnosis, from a patient treated with antithyroid drugs. Every receptor here comes from a woman in her thirties or forties with Graves disease.

The genes are TRBV9 and TRBJ1-2, with D maybe TRBD1 (6 bases). CDR1 is SGDLS and CDR2 is YYNGEE in the germline V gene. V was shortened by 4 bases and J by 8 bases, with 12 bases between the two germline ends. This CDR3 comprises 12 residues. The CDR3 region is CASSPSGGGYTF. The CDR3 DNA reads as TGTGCCAGCAGCCCAAGCGGGGGCGGCTACACCTTC.

The chain combines TRBV12-3 or TRBV12-4 with TRBJ1-4, with D perhaps TRBD1 (6 bases). The CDR3 contains 14 residues. Between the trimmed V and J ends, which lost 4 bases and 8 bases, there was a span of 14 bases. The CDR3 reads CASSWGGAEEKLFF. CDR3 coding DNA: TGTGCCAGCAGTTGGGGGGGGGCGGAGGAAAAACTGTTTTTT.

This clonotype was recorded many times. The chain joins TRBV27 to TRBJ1-5, with 9 bases matching TRBD1. With 4 bases clipped from V and 7 bases from J, the junction kept 8 bases outside the gene matches. The CDR3 consists of 15 residues. CDR1 is MNHEY and CDR2 is SMNVEV in the germline V gene (reference sequence). The CDR3 spells CASSSGQGGFQPQHF. The CDR3 region has the DNA TGTGCCAGCAGTTCGGGACAGGGAGGTTTCCAGCCCCAGCATTTT.

Remarks on this clonotype: With a much larger clone just one base away, this may be a read error. Since no conserved phenylalanine or tryptophan closes the CDR3, a read error is the likely cause. The rearrangement uses TRBV12-3 or TRBV12-4 and TRBJ2-1; perhaps TRBD2 as D (5 bases). The CDR3 contains 18 residues. Trimming took off 3 bases at V and 1 base at J, with 19 bases between the two ends. The chain's CDR3 is CASSFWANERVSYNEQFL. CDR3 nucleotides: TGTGCCAGCAGTTTTTGGGCAAACGAGAGGGTTTCCTACAATGAGCAGTTCCTC.

In this sample, this clonotype turned up a few times. With a far larger clone one base away, a read error is the likely cause. The J gene is TRBJ2-1, the V gene TRBV28, with D perhaps being TRBD1 or TRBD2 (5 bases each). This CDR3 has 16 amino acids. Trimming cost V 8 bases and J 6 bases, with 23 bases left between them. Germline values: CDR1 MDHEN, CDR2 SYDVKM. As DNA, the CDR3 is TGTGCCAGCGGCTTAGATCCGGGACCTTGGGGCAATGAGCAGTTCTTC. Its translation: CASGLDPGPWGNEQFF. Together with reference TRBV28 and TRBJ2-1, the CDR3 gives the full variable domain: DVKVTQSSRYLVKRTGEKVFLECVQDMDHENMFWYRQDPGLGLRLIYFSYDVKMKEKGDIPEGYSVSREKKERFSLILESASTNQTSMYLCASGLDPGPWGNEQFFGPGTRLTVL.

This clonotype was observed many times. The chain links TRBV30 to TRBJ2-1, with D hard to call. The germline V gene has CDR1 GTSNPN and CDR2 SVGIG (reference sequence). The CDR3 totals 11 residues. In nucleotides, the CDR3 is TGTCTTGTTGGTCCTTACAATGAGCAGTTCTTC. It yields the protein CLVGPYNEQFF.

This clonotype occurred many times. The CDR3 nucleotides read TGTGCCAGCAGTTTAATGGGATACACCGATGAAAAACTGTTTTTT. Translated, it gives CASSLMGYTDEKLFF. The chain combines TRBV28 with TRBJ1-4, with no clear D. Germline CDR1 reads MDHEN; CDR2 reads SYDVKM. V was cut by 2 bases and J by 6 bases, with 13 bases left in between. The length of the CDR3 is 15 residues.

This clonotype occurred many times. The rearrangement uses TRBV12-3 or TRBV12-4 and TRBJ2-2; 9 nucleotides line up with TRBD1. The ends lost 5 bases at V and 2 bases at J; junction bases unmatched: 6. The CDR3 has 16 residues. CDR3 bases: TGTGCCAGCAGTCCGGGACAGGGTCATAACACCGGGGAGCTGTTTTTT. Translated, it gives CASSPGQGHNTGELFF.

This chain joins TRBV25-1 and TRBJ2-7; possible D gene TRBD2, 6 bases. V was clipped by 0 bases and J by 6 bases, with 21 bases between them. Germline values: CDR1 MGHDK, CDR2 SYGVNS. CDR3 length: 17 residues. The CDR3, as DNA: TGTGCCAGCAGTGAATATTTCCGACTAGTTGGCCCAAGCGAGCAGTACTTC. This translates into CASSEYFRLVGPSEQYF.

This clonotype was counted between two and nine times. This chain uses TRBV28 with TRBJ2-7; 9 nucleotides line up with TRBD2. V shed 7 bases, J shed 1 base, and the junction held 17 bases outside the gene matches. CDR3 length: 18 residues. Germline lookup yields CDR1 MDHEN and CDR2 SYDVKM. CDR3 nucleotides: TGTGCCAGCAACCCTTCGGGGCTAGCGGGATCCCGTTCCTACGAGCAGTACTTC. It yields the protein CASNPSGLAGSRSYEQYF.

The chain is built from TRBV28 and TRBJ2-6, with D tentatively TRBD2 (5 bases). V lost 5 bases and J lost 1, with 12 bases in between. This CDR3 region has 16 residues. From germline, CDR1 is MDHEN and CDR2 SYDVKM. The DNA for the CDR3 is TGTGCCAGCAGTCCCCTCCGGGAATCTGGGGCCAACGTCCTGACTTTC. It translates to CASSPLRESGANVLTF.

There are a few counts of this clonotype. The chain combines TRBV28 with TRBJ1-5, with D possibly matching TRBD1 (5 bases). Trimming left V 2 bases short and J 3 bases short, with 11 bases between. The CDR3 is 15 residues long. Germline CDR1 and CDR2: MDHEN and SYDVKM. The CDR3 nucleotides are TGTGCCAGCAGTTTAGAACAGGTAGACAATCAGCCCCAGCATTTT. Translated, it gives CASSLEQVDNQPQHF.

This chain connects TRBV27 to TRBJ1-2; D possibly corresponds to TRBD1 (6 bases). The germline V gene encodes CDR1 MNHEY and CDR2 SMNVEV (reference sequence). The V gene lost 2 bases and the J gene lost 0 bases, with 16 bases spanning the gap. CDR3 length: 17 residues. The CDR3 DNA reads as TGTGCCAGCAGTTTAGTCCCACAGGGCCTTGCTAACTATGGCTACACCTTC. Protein: CASSLVPQGLANYGYTF.